What follows are 24 T cell receptor beta chains derived from one specimen sequenced in a study of CD8+CD57+ T cells in acquired aplastic anemia. The TCR beta profiling, which covered VDJ combination and CDR3 sequence, was carried out using genomic DNA as the template. TCRdb used MiXCR to reprocess the reads, holding one entry per CDR3 protein. This sample yields around 68,000 distinct CDR3 sequences, of which roughly half are seen a single time; approximately 8.6% belongs to the top ten. Sequenced material: sorted CD4+, CD8+, or CD8+CD57+ T cells (not recorded which) from PBMCs. Receptor source: a human donor in good health, serving as a control.

This clonotype showed up many times. This chain connects TRBV9 to TRBJ2-5; 14 nucleotides line up with TRBD2. Looked up from germline, CDR1 is SGDLS and CDR2 is YYNGEE. CDR3 length equals 17 residues. Trimming removed 3 bases from V and 4 bases from J; junction bases left unmatched: 8. CDR3 loop: CASSDEGLAGGSETQYF. CDR3 coding DNA: TGTGCCAGCAGCGACGAAGGACTAGCGGGGGGCTCAGAGACCCAGTACTTC.

In its sample, this clonotype was seen many times. The rearrangement uses TRBV4-1 and TRBJ1-1; TRBD1 might be the D (6 bases). CDR1 is MGHRA and CDR2 is YSYEKL in the germline V gene. The CDR3 length is 14 residues. Deletions cut 4 bases from V and 0 bases from J, with 9 bases between. The CDR3 DNA is TGCGCCAGCAGCCGGGGACAATTGAACACTGAAGCTTTCTTT. This encodes CASSRGQLNTEAFF.

Comment on this clonotype: Here the CDR3 omits its conserved ending phenylalanine or tryptophan, so a read error is the likely source. Because the CDR3's place on the DNA is in doubt, the DNA is left out and the CDR3 is given as listed by TCRdb. The chain combines TRBV9 with TRBJ2-5; TRBD1, the D gene given by the table, was not confirmed from the DNA. The germline V gene encodes CDR1 SGDLS and CDR2 YYNGEE. The CDR3 is 9 amino acids long, termini counted. The CDR3 sequence is CASSPRNTG.

The CDR3 protein is CATAGTGRNEQYF. The CDR3 DNA reads TGTGCCACGGCGGGCACTGGGAGGAACGAGCAGTACTTC. The chain is built from TRBV10-3 and TRBJ2-7, with D perhaps TRBD2 (6 bases). Looked up from germline, CDR1 is ENHRY and CDR2 is SYGVKD. The length of the CDR3 is 13 residues. Deletions cut 10 bases from V and 5 bases from J, with 18 bases between.

V gene TRBV20-1 combines with J gene TRBJ1-6; D gene uncertain. V was cut by 3 bases and J by 6 bases, with 9 bases left in between. This CDR3 region has 13 residues. Germline V gene lookup returns CDR1 DFQATT and CDR2 SNEGSKA (reference sequence). This CDR3 is CSARPDFNSPLHF. The CDR3 nucleotides read TGCAGTGCTAGGCCGGATTTTAATTCACCCCTCCACTTT.

This clonotype was seen once. Since no conserved phenylalanine or tryptophan closes the CDR3, a read error is the likely cause. The rearrangement uses TRBV7-9 and TRBJ1-1; D is uncertain. The CDR3 covers 15 residues. V lost 5 bases to trimming and J lost 3 bases, with 16 bases between them. CDR1 and CDR2 from the germline V gene are SEHNR and FQNEAQ (reference sequence). The CDR3 DNA reads as TGTGCCAGCAGCGCGACGGATTTCAGGCACACTGAAGCTTTCTCT. Translating gives CASSATDFRHTEAFS.

At least ten counts were recorded for this clonotype. J is TRBJ1-1 and V is TRBV2; D gene uncertain. Germline-derived CDR1 and CDR2 are SNHLY and FYNNEI. Trimming pared 6 bases from V and 3 bases from J, leaving 14 bases between. CDR3 length: 14 amino acids. The CDR3 bases are TGTGCCAGCAGCCTGTCCCGCCTGGACACTGAAGCTTTCTTT. It translates to CASSLSRLDTEAFF. The whole variable domain, remainder taken from reference TRBV2 and TRBJ1-1, is EPEVTQTPSHQVTQMGQEVILRCVPISNHLYFYWYRQILGQKVEFLVSFYNNEISEKSEIFDDQFSVERPDGSNFTLKIRSTKLEDSAMYFCASSLSRLDTEAFFGQGTRLTVV.

By sample share, this clonotype is medium-sized. This rearrangement joins TRBV10-3 to TRBJ2-5; D possibly corresponds to TRBD2 (5 bases). V was pared by 0 bases and J by 4 bases, with 12 bases between. CDR1 and CDR2 from the germline V gene are ENHRY and SYGVKD. The CDR3 covers 15 residues. CDR3 region: CAISESRGQPETQYF. Written as DNA, the CDR3 is TGTGCCATCAGTGAGTCTCGCGGGCAACCAGAGACCCAGTACTTC.

The chain is built from TRBV25-1 and TRBJ2-7, with D tentatively TRBD2 (7 bases). V was trimmed by 6 bases and J by 5 bases, leaving 20 bases between them. Germline CDR1 MGHDK, CDR2 SYGVNS. The CDR3 is 15 residues long. The CDR3 region is CASRLGGGGGNEQYF. For the CDR3, the DNA is TGTGCCAGCAGGCTAGGGGGGGGTGGAGGGAACGAGCAGTACTTC.

By frequency in the sample, this clonotype is medium-sized. The chain joins TRBV19 to TRBJ2-1, with unresolved D. The CDR3 length is 13 residues. Germline CDR1 and CDR2: LNHDA and SQIVND (reference sequence). Trimming removed 3 bases from V and 6 bases from J, with 9 bases in between. The CDR3 DNA reads TGTGCCAGTAGTATCGGAATGGCCAATGAGCAGTTCTTC. Translation gives CASSIGMANEQFF.

This clonotype has a count of ten or more. The chain carries TRBV5-1 and TRBJ2-7, with a possible D match to TRBD2 (6 bases). CDR3 length equals 18 residues. Germline CDR1 reads SGHRS; CDR2 reads YFSETQ. Trimming stripped 0 bases from V and 2 bases from J, with 21 bases between. Here the CDR3 DNA reads TGCGCCAGCAGCTTGGTAAGCCCCCTGGGGCGGGGACCCTACGAGCAGTACTTC. It yields the protein CASSLVSPLGRGPYEQYF.

The chain carries TRBV20-1 and TRBJ2-7; 11 bases fit TRBD2. V was pared by 2 bases and J by 4 bases, with 7 bases of the junction left unmatched. Germline CDR1 is DFQATT and CDR2 is SNEGSKA (reference sequence). This CDR3 contains 15 residues. As DNA, the CDR3 is TGCAGTGCTAGAATCCGGACTAGCGGGCTTTACGAGCAGTACTTC. Amino acids: CSARIRTSGLYEQYF.

This sequence joins TRBV19 and TRBJ1-2, with a tentative D call TRBD1 (5 bases). The CDR3 totals 13 residues. Germline CDR1 and CDR2: LNHDA and SQIVND (reference sequence). V lost 7 bases to trimming and J lost 4 bases, with 13 bases between them. The CDR3 bases are TGTGCCAGTATGCAGGGAGGATCCTATGGCTACACCTTC. Protein: CASMQGGSYGYTF.

This chain uses TRBV6-1 with TRBJ2-1, with TRBD2 as a possible D gene (7 bases). The CDR3 has 11 residues. The V gene's germline CDR1 is MNHNS and CDR2 SASEGT. V was pared by 8 bases and J by 6 bases, with 8 bases between. The CDR3 region is CASGGANEQFF. CDR3 coding DNA: TGTGCCAGCGGGGGGGCCAATGAGCAGTTCTTC.

This clonotype was found many times. This sequence joins TRBV7-9 and TRBJ2-5, with D possibly TRBD2 on 6 matching bases. Between the trimmed V and J ends, which lost 3 bases and 5 bases, there was a span of 16 bases. The CDR3 covers 15 residues. Looked up from germline, CDR1 is SEHNR and CDR2 is FQNEAQ (reference sequence). In DNA, the CDR3 is TGTGCCAGCAGCTTCGATCGCCAAGGAGGGGAGACCCAGTACTTC. Residues: CASSFDRQGGETQYF.

Within the sample, this clonotype is medium-sized. The chain joins TRBV15 to TRBJ2-2; tentatively, D is TRBD2 (5 bases). Trimming took 3 bases from V and 6 from J, leaving 17 bases between them. The germline CDR1 and CDR2 sequences are LNHNV and YYDKDF (reference sequence). The CDR3 sequence is 16 residues long. This chain's CDR3 is CATSRSAADQSGELFF. Written as DNA, the CDR3 is TGTGCCACCAGCAGGAGTGCAGCGGATCAGTCCGGGGAGCTGTTTTTT.

The gene calls are TRBV11-1 and TRBJ2-6, with 8 bases identical to TRBD1. Unmatched junction bases numbered 10, after V lost 2 bases and J lost 4 bases. The CDR3 extends over 18 amino acids. Germline V CDR1 and CDR2: SGHAT, FQDESV (reference sequence). For the CDR3, the DNA is TGTGCCAGCAGCTTAACAGGGGGACGACTCCTAGGGGCCAACGTCCTGACTTTC. This gives the protein CASSLTGGRLLGANVLTF.

V and J are TRBV25-1 and TRBJ1-2; no clear D. Germline V CDR1 and CDR2: MGHDK, SYGVNS. CDR3 size: 13 residues. The germline V and J ends were trimmed by 5 bases and 6 bases, with 13 bases remaining between them. The CDR3 DNA reads TGTGCCAGCAGTCGGCCTGGTTTAGATGGCTACACCTTC. Protein product: CASSRPGLDGYTF.

The rearrangement joins TRBV9 to TRBJ1-2; no firm D call. CDR1 SGDLS and CDR2 YYNGEE come from the germline V gene. The CDR3 contains 14 residues. Between the trimmed V and J ends, which lost 2 bases and 2 bases, there was a span of 10 bases. The chain's CDR3 is CASSVPGENYGYTF. The CDR3 region has the DNA TGTGCCAGCAGCGTTCCCGGGGAGAACTATGGCTACACCTTC.

This clonotype was counted ten times or more. The rearrangement links TRBV27 to TRBJ2-5; no clear D. The CDR3 runs to 12 residues. From germline, CDR1 is MNHEY and CDR2 SMNVEV (reference sequence). Trimming removed 7 bases at V and 1 base at J, with 7 bases between. The CDR3 coding sequence is TGTGCCAGCATGGGTGCCCAAGAGACCCAGTACTTC. It yields the protein CASMGAQETQYF.

The chain couples TRBV2 to TRBJ1-2; D not certain. Germline V lookup: CDR1 SNHLY, CDR2 FYNNEI. Trimming left V 11 bases short and J 3 bases short, with 10 bases between. The CDR3 totals 11 residues. The chain's CDR3 is CALVWDYGYTF. Here the CDR3 DNA reads TGTGCCCTAGTCTGGGACTATGGCTACACCTTC.

The V and J genes are TRBV2 and TRBJ1-6, with 11 bases matching TRBD1. Germline CDR1 is SNHLY and CDR2 is FYNNEI. V lost 5 bases to trimming and J lost 10 bases; unmatched junction nucleotides: 7. The CDR3 is made up of 15 amino acids. The CDR3: CASSSGQGVGSPLHF. Here the CDR3 DNA reads TGTGCCAGCAGTTCGGGACAGGGGGTGGGGTCACCCCTCCACTTT. Combining the CDR3 with reference TRBV2 and TRBJ1-6 gives the whole variable domain EPEVTQTPSHQVTQMGQEVILRCVPISNHLYFYWYRQILGQKVEFLVSFYNNEISEKSEIFDDQFSVERPDGSNFTLKIRSTKLEDSAMYFCASSSGQGVGSPLHFGNGTRLTVT.

In this sample, this clonotype turned up many times. The chain uses TRBV7-9 and TRBJ2-2; TRBD1 aligns across 9 bases. CDR1 is SEHNR, CDR2 FQNEAQ, per germline (reference sequence). V gave up 10 bases and J gave up 6 bases; unmatched junction bases: 12. The CDR3 extends over 15 amino acids. CDR3 in amino acids: CANKRQGVTAGELFF. DNA for the CDR3: TGTGCCAACAAAAGACAGGGGGTAACTGCCGGGGAGCTGTTTTTT. The full variable domain, completed using reference TRBV7-9 and TRBJ2-2, is DTGVSQNPRHKITKRGQNVTFRCDPISEHNRLYWYRQTLGQGPEFLTYFQNEAQLEKSRLLSDRFSAERPKGSFSTLEIQRTEQGDSAMYLCANKRQGVTAGELFFGEGSRLTVL.

The genes are TRBV15 and TRBJ1-4; D gene ambiguous. Trimming cost V 0 bases and J 8 bases, with 19 bases left between them. The CDR3 has 17 residues. In germline, CDR1 is LNHNV, CDR2 YYDKDF (reference sequence). The CDR3 DNA is TGTGCCACCAGCAGAGACGCCCCCACAGCTAAAATGGAAAAACTGTTTTTT. This sequence encodes CATSRDAPTAKMEKLFF.